Detailed here is one T cell receptor (beta chain). This specimen belongs to a study of identical twins. Healthy Caucasian individuals made up all the donors. One entry per CDR3 protein results from TCRdb running MiXCR on the 5' RACE reads. This table holds 1.5 million to 2 million distinct CDR3 sequences, roughly a third found once. Specimen: cord blood. This clonotype was sampled from a newborn girl in good health.

CDR3 nucleotide sequence: TGTGCCAGCAGCACCGGGGGACAGGGGGTTCGTGAAGCTTTCTTT. Protein sequence: CASSTGGQGVREAFF. The chain couples TRBV7-9 to TRBJ1-1; 11 bases align to TRBD1. The CDR3 runs to 15 residues. The germline CDR1 and CDR2 sequences are SEHNR and FQNEAQ (reference sequence). V lost 5 bases to trimming and J lost 7 bases; unmatched junction nucleotides: 9.